This entry lists 20 T cell receptor beta chains sequenced from one sample in a study of shared clonotypes between healthy human individuals. Repertoires were generated with immunoSEQ multiplex PCR, while TCRdb's copy carries only in-frame clones and drops some. The sample carries some 1 million clones, about 77% recorded once. The sample comprised memory CD4+ T cells sorted from blood. The subset was: CD45RA-negative fraction. The source is a man younger than 35 in good health.

The chain carries TRBV7-8 and TRBJ1-5, with D possibly matching TRBD1 (5 bases). The CDR3 covers 16 residues. Germline V gene sequence: CDR1 SGHVS, CDR2 FQNEAQ. V was clipped by 5 bases and J by 2 bases, with 16 bases between them. CDR3 sequence: CASSPDSVIRNQPQHF. As DNA, the CDR3 is TGTGCCAGCAGCCCCGACAGTGTCATACGCAATCAGCCCCAGCATTTT.

V gene TRBV27 combines with J gene TRBJ1-3; D is perhaps TRBD1 (5 bases). Deletions cut 2 bases from V and 0 bases from J, with 17 bases between. The CDR3 sequence is 18 residues long. Germline loops: CDR1 MNHEY, CDR2 SMNVEV (reference sequence). In DNA form, the CDR3 reads TGTGCCAGCAGTTTAAGATCGCGGGCCAGGGTCTCTGGAAACACCATATATTTT. It encodes CASSLRSRARVSGNTIYF.

The rearrangement joins TRBV29-1 to TRBJ2-6; D tentatively reads TRBD1 or TRBD2 (6 bases each). Germline assignment: CDR1 SQVTM and CDR2 ANQGSEA. This CDR3 has 16 residues. The V gene lost 6 bases and the J gene lost 2 bases, with 17 bases spanning the gap. The CDR3 nucleotides are TGCAGCGTCCTAGGGGGGAGACAGGCTGGGGCCAACGTCCTGACTTTC. It translates to CSVLGGRQAGANVLTF.

In its sample, this clone was seen a few times. The chain recombines TRBV5-1 with TRBJ1-2, with 7 bases matching TRBD1. The CDR3 is 15 amino acids. The V gene end was trimmed by 1 base and the J gene end by 4 bases; junction bases not matched to a gene: 7. CDR1 is SGHRS and CDR2 is YFSETQ in the germline V gene. CDR3 coding DNA: TGCGCCAGCAGCTTGACCCCGGACAGGATCTATGGCTACACCTTC. Residues: CASSLTPDRIYGYTF.

V gene TRBV6-5 combines with J gene TRBJ1-1; no firm D call. Trimming removed 4 bases from V and 1 base from J, with 10 bases in between. The germline gives CDR1 MNHEY, CDR2 SVGAGI. This CDR3 region has 14 residues. As DNA, the CDR3 is TGTGCCAGCAGTTTCCTGGGAGCGAACACTGAAGCTTTCTTT. Translating it yields CASSFLGANTEAFF.

This clone has just a few counts. The genes are TRBV4-3 and TRBJ2-7; 14 positions agree with TRBD2. CDR1 and CDR2 (germline): LGHNA, YSLEER. The CDR3 consists of 20 residues. Trimming removed 0 bases from V and 2 bases from J; junction bases left unmatched: 12. The CDR3: CASSQDLSGTSGRKTYEQYF. The CDR3 DNA sequence: TGCGCCAGCAGCCAAGATCTCTCCGGGACTAGCGGGAGAAAAACCTACGAGCAGTACTTC.

This clone was recorded once. J is TRBJ2-2 and V is TRBV12-1; whether TRBD1, the table's D call, matches the DNA was not checked. TRBV12-1 is reported as a pseudogene. The CDR3 has 17 residues. CDR3 sequence reads: CASSGLGQGGPRRELFF. CDR3 coding DNA: TGTGCCAGCAGCGGCTTGGGACAGGGGGGACCGAGGCGGGAGCTGTTTTTT.

The chain links TRBV10-2 to TRBJ2-7, with 9 bases aligning to TRBD1. J was trimmed by 6 bases and V by 6 bases; bases with no gene match: 3. Per germline, CDR1 WSHSY and CDR2 SAAADI. The CDR3 runs to 12 residues. In nucleotides, the CDR3 is TGCGCCAGCAGCACAGGGGGCGGCGAGCAGTACTTC. Encoded protein: CASSTGGGEQYF.

The rearrangement uses TRBV11-3 and TRBJ2-3, with D tentatively TRBD2 (5 bases). The CDR3 runs to 14 residues. V lost 5 bases and J lost 2, with 11 bases in between. Germline lookup yields CDR1 SGHNT and CDR2 YENEEA. CDR3 coding DNA: TGTGCCAGCAGCCGACGGGAAAACACAGATACGCAGTATTTT. Translation: CASSRRENTDTQYF.

The J gene is TRBJ2-7, the V gene TRBV2; tentative D call: TRBD2 (6 bases). Germline V gene lookup returns CDR1 SNHLY and CDR2 FYNNEI. Trimming cost V 4 bases and J 6 bases, with 19 bases left between them. CDR3 length: 15 residues. The CDR3 region has the DNA TGTGCCAGCAGTGTCCGGCAGGGAGGTCTGTCCGAGCAGTACTTC. Amino acids: CASSVRQGGLSEQYF.

The J gene is TRBJ2-3, the V gene TRBV5-6, with 9 bases matching TRBD1. Germline loops: CDR1 SGHDT, CDR2 YYEEEE. Trimming at V came to 0 bases and at J to 4 bases, leaving 6 bases not matched to a gene. The length of the CDR3 is 16 residues. This CDR3 is CASSLDGTGSSDTQYF. The DNA for the CDR3 is TGTGCCAGCAGCTTGGACGGGACAGGGTCATCAGATACGCAGTATTTT. Full variable domain (rest looked up from reference TRBV5-6 and TRBJ2-3): DAGVTQSPTHLIKTRGQQVTLRCSPKSGHDTVSWYQQALGQGPQFIFQYYEEEERQRGNFPDRFSGHQFPNYSSELNVNALLLGDSALYLCASSLDGTGSSDTQYFGPGTRLTVL.

This clone was counted a few times. CDR3 DNA: TGCGCCAGCAGCCAAGCGACCAAGAACACTGAAGCTTTCTTT. Protein: CASSQATKNTEAFF. The gene calls are TRBV4-3 and TRBJ1-1, with D unresolved. Trimming cost V 1 base and J 1 base, with 7 bases left between them. Looked up from germline, CDR1 is LGHNA and CDR2 is YSLEER. The CDR3 consists of 14 residues.

This clone has only a few counts. This sequence joins TRBV10-3 and TRBJ1-6; 7 positions match TRBD1. Germline CDR1 is ENHRY and CDR2 is SYGVKD. The V and J ends lost 3 bases and 7 bases, in that order; junction bases with no gene match: 3. This CDR3 is 14 amino acids long. This chain's CDR3 is CAISDQGVNSPLHF. CDR3 coding DNA: TGTGCCATCAGTGATCAGGGGGTGAATTCACCCCTCCACTTT.

The gene calls are TRBV19 and TRBJ2-5; 9 bases are shared with TRBD1. V lost 4 bases to trimming and J lost 5 bases; unmatched junction nucleotides: 5. Germline V CDR1 and CDR2: LNHDA, SQIVND (reference sequence). The CDR3 is made up of 14 amino acids. CDR3 sequence reads: CASSRGTGWETQYF. As DNA, the CDR3 is TGTGCCAGTAGTAGAGGGACAGGGTGGGAGACCCAGTACTTC. Combining the CDR3 with reference TRBV19 and TRBJ2-5 gives the whole variable domain DGGITQSPKYLFRKEGQNVTLSCEQNLNHDAMYWYRQDPGQGLRLIYYSQIVNDFQKGDIAEGYSVSREKKESFPLTVTSAQKNPTAFYLCASSRGTGWETQYFGPGTRLLVL.

The CDR3 DNA sequence: TGTGCCATAGGACTAGCGGGGCGCCTCACAGATACGCAGTATTTT. It is translated as CAIGLAGRLTDTQYF. This rearrangement joins TRBV10-3 to TRBJ2-3; TRBD2 matches 12 bases. Per the germline V gene, CDR1 is ENHRY and CDR2 is SYGVKD. The CDR3 totals 15 residues. V lost 9 bases and J lost 2; bases outside the gene matches: 6.

This clone was seen a handful of times. V usage is TRBV6-1 and J usage is TRBJ2-1; 12 nucleotides align to TRBD2. The CDR3 is 16 residues long. Per the germline V gene, CDR1 is MNHNS and CDR2 is SASEGT. Germline trimming cut 2 bases from V and 6 bases from J; bases unmatched to any gene: 5. The CDR3 nucleotides are TGTGCCAGCAGTGAAATGCCTAGCGGGGGGGCCAATGAGCAGTTCTTC. It is translated as CASSEMPSGGANEQFF.

This clone appeared many times. The chain couples TRBV19 to TRBJ2-2, with D possibly TRBD2 on 6 matching bases. Germline values: CDR1 LNHDA, CDR2 SQIVND (reference sequence). The CDR3 sequence is 12 residues long. V shed 8 bases and J shed 3 bases, with 7 bases lying between them. The CDR3 nucleotides are TGTGCCAGTGGGAGGTACACCGGGGAGCTGTTTTTT. It is translated as CASGRYTGELFF.

The rearrangement joins TRBV16 to TRBJ2-7; tentatively, D is TRBD1 (6 bases). The CDR3 spans 15 residues. V was cut by 4 bases and J by 3 bases, with 16 bases left in between. Germline V gives CDR1 KGHSY, CDR2 FQNENV. CDR3 protein: CASSPPGQTNYEQYF. CDR3 bases: TGTGCCAGCAGCCCTCCGGGACAAACGAACTACGAGCAGTACTTC.

The chain is built from TRBV11-2 and TRBJ2-5; D remains ambiguous. Germline V lookup: CDR1 SGHAT, CDR2 FQNNGV. V shed 0 bases and J shed 4 bases, with 9 bases lying between them. The CDR3 is 14 residues long. For the CDR3, the DNA is TGTGCCAGCAGCTTAGATATCACGGGAGAGACCCAGTACTTC. As protein: CASSLDITGETQYF. Based on the CDR3 plus reference TRBV11-2 and TRBJ2-5, the full variable domain is EAGVAQSPRYKIIEKRQSVAFWCNPISGHATLYWYQQILGQGPKLLIQFQNNGVVDDSQLPKDRFSAERLKGVDSTLKIQPAKLEDSAVYLCASSLDITGETQYFGPGTRLLVL.

The chain employs TRBV11-3 and TRBJ2-5; D is undetermined. The CDR3 sequence is 13 residues long. Trimming removed 0 bases at V and 9 bases at J, with 11 bases between. The germline CDR1 and CDR2 sequences are SGHNT and YENEEA. The CDR3 coding sequence is TGTGCCAGCAGCTTAGATCGAAATGGGGCCCAGTACTTC. Protein sequence: CASSLDRNGAQYF.